The entry below gives a single TCR beta chain sequence along with its context. Its target is not known. Between the trimmed V and J ends, which lost 2 bases and 0 bases, there was a span of 23 bases. CDR3 length: 20 amino acids. Germline V gives CDR1 KGHSH, CDR2 LQKENI. 13 Jbeta primers and 60 Vbeta primers were used for the PCR. TCRdb's copy holds only in-frame clones and misses some; the assay was immunoSEQ multiplex PCR. This table holds over 130,000 clones, approximately 85% found once. The entry originates in a study of cytomegalovirus exposure and HLA in healthy donors. Broader study findings: A few chains linked to CMV were shown in vitro to be specific for CMV antigens. A later analysis reported that several of the most significant clusters appeared to be linked to common viral pathogens, among them Epstein-Barr virus. Later analysis identified a missense DCLRE1C variant that was linked to TCR beta V- and J-gene trimming. Analysis performed later showed TCR beta chains linked to HLA being more clonally expanded than equally common others.

The sample consisted of PBMCs. The receptor was isolated from a woman aged 40 to 55 in good health and CMV-seronegative. The chain carries TRBV18 and TRBJ2-4, with D uncertain. This chain's CDR3 is CASSPFGLFPTPKAKNIQYF. Here the CDR3 DNA reads TGTGCCAGCTCACCATTTGGTCTATTCCCAACTCCGAAAGCCAAAAACATTCAGTACTTC.